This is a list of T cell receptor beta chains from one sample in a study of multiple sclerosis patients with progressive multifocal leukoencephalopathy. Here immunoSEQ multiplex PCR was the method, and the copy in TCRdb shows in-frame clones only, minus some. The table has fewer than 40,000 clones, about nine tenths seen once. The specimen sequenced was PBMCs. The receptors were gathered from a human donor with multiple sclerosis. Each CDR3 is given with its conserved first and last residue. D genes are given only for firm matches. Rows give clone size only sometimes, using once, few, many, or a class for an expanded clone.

CDR3nt: TGTGCCAGCAGTGAAGCTAAACGAGGACTACCTTCCACCGGGGAGCTGTTTTTT; CDR3aa: CASSEAKRGLPSTGELFF; d_gene: .; abundance: .; j_gene: TRBJ2-2; v_gene: TRBV6-1
CDR3nt: TGTGCCAGCACTCCGGGACTAGCGGGAGCGGAGACCCAGTACTTC; CDR3aa: CASTPGLAGAETQYF; d_gene: TRBD2; abundance: once; j_gene: TRBJ2-5; v_gene: TRBV2
CDR3nt: TGTGCCAGCAGCTCAGGGACAGGTATAAGGACTAATGAAAAACTGTTTTTT; CDR3aa: CASSSGTGIRTNEKLFF; d_gene: TRBD1; abundance: once; j_gene: TRBJ1-4; v_gene: TRBV5-6
CDR3nt: TGTGCCAGCTCACCAGCAGGGACAACTAATGAAAAACTGTTTTTT; CDR3aa: CASSPAGTTNEKLFF; d_gene: .; abundance: .; j_gene: TRBJ1-4; v_gene: TRBV18
CDR3nt: TGTGCCAGCAGTCCCCGGGTGGGACACTACGAGCAGTACTTC; CDR3aa: CASSPRVGHYEQYF; d_gene: .; abundance: .; j_gene: TRBJ2-7; v_gene: TRBV27
CDR3nt: TGTGCCAGCAGCTTAGCGGGGCAGGATCACTATGGCTACACCTTC; CDR3aa: CASSLAGQDHYGYTF; d_gene: .; abundance: once; j_gene: TRBJ1-2; v_gene: TRBV7-2
CDR3nt: TGTGCTAGTGGTTTGGGAGATTACGAAGGCTACACCTTC; CDR3aa: CASGLGDYEGYTF; d_gene: .; abundance: .; j_gene: TRBJ1-2; v_gene: TRBV12-5
CDR3nt: TGTGCCAGCAGCGGGCGACAGGGTGACTACGAGCAGTACTTC; CDR3aa: CASSGRQGDYEQYF; d_gene: TRBD1; abundance: .; j_gene: TRBJ2-7; v_gene: TRBV9
CDR3nt: TGCAGCGCCGGAGATACTAACTATGGCTACACCTTC; CDR3aa: CSAGDTNYGYTF; d_gene: .; abundance: .; j_gene: TRBJ1-2; v_gene: TRBV29-1
CDR3nt: TGTGCCAGCAGTTGGGACAGCAATCAGCCCCAGCATTTT; CDR3aa: CASSWDSNQPQHF; d_gene: .; abundance: .; j_gene: TRBJ1-5; v_gene: TRBV7-8
CDR3nt: TGCGCCAGCAGCATCGGACAGAGCACAGATACGCAGTATTTT; CDR3aa: CASSIGQSTDTQYF; d_gene: .; abundance: .; j_gene: TRBJ2-3; v_gene: TRBV5-1
CDR3nt: TGTGCCAGCAGCCCCCGGGGACTAGCGGGAGTTGGTAGTCCCGGGGAGCTGTTTTTT; CDR3aa: CASSPRGLAGVGSPGELFF; d_gene: TRBD2; abundance: .; j_gene: TRBJ2-2; v_gene: TRBV7-2
CDR3nt: TGTGCCAGCAGTTACTCGTCCTCCGGGACAGATAAGTTCTTC; CDR3aa: CASSYSSSGTDKFF; d_gene: TRBD1; abundance: .; j_gene: TRBJ2-1; v_gene: TRBV6-5
CDR3nt: TGTGCCTGGGTGAGACAGACAGCTAACTATGGCTACACCTTC; CDR3aa: CAWVRQTANYGYTF; d_gene: .; abundance: .; j_gene: TRBJ1-2; v_gene: TRBV30
CDR3nt: TGTGCCAGCAGCCAAGTCCCCCCCCAGGCTTTCTTT; CDR3aa: CASSQVPPQAFF; d_gene: .; abundance: .; j_gene: TRBJ1-1; v_gene: TRBV14
CDR3nt: TGTGCCAGCAGCTCTCGCCAGGTGAACACTGAAGCTTTCTTT; CDR3aa: CASSSRQVNTEAFF; d_gene: .; abundance: once; j_gene: TRBJ1-1; v_gene: TRBV5-4
CDR3nt: TGTGCCAGCAGCTCCCCAGCGGGGTCCTACGAGCAGTACTTC; CDR3aa: CASSSPAGSYEQYF; d_gene: TRBD2; abundance: .; j_gene: TRBJ2-7; v_gene: TRBV28
CDR3nt: TGTGCCAGCGTACGAACCGGGACGATCACCGGGGAGCTGTTTTTT; CDR3aa: CASVRTGTITGELFF; d_gene: .; abundance: .; j_gene: TRBJ2-2; v_gene: TRBV28
CDR3nt: TGTGCCAGCAGTGACGGATCGAGGGTCAATCAGCCCCAGCATTTT; CDR3aa: CASSDGSRVNQPQHF; d_gene: .; abundance: .; j_gene: TRBJ1-5; v_gene: TRBV25-1
CDR3nt: TGTGCCAGTAGTAACAGGAGGACAGGGGGCCCCACCGGGGAGCTGTTTTTT; CDR3aa: CASSNRRTGGPTGELFF; d_gene: TRBD1; abundance: .; j_gene: TRBJ2-2; v_gene: TRBV19
CDR3nt: TGCGCCAGCAGCCAAACAGGGGGGAATGAGCAGTTCTTC; CDR3aa: CASSQTGGNEQFF; d_gene: TRBD1; abundance: .; j_gene: TRBJ2-1; v_gene: TRBV4-3
CDR3nt: TGTGCCAGCACCTCACCCAGCTCTGGAAACACCATATATTTT; CDR3aa: CASTSPSSGNTIYF; d_gene: .; abundance: .; j_gene: TRBJ1-3; v_gene: TRBV28
CDR3nt: TGTGCCAGCTCTGCCTTAGGGAGCAATGAAAAACTGTTTTTT; CDR3aa: CASSALGSNEKLFF; d_gene: .; abundance: .; j_gene: TRBJ1-4; v_gene: TRBV18
CDR3nt: TGTGCCAGCAGTATTCTACGGTCAAACTATGGCTACACCTTC; CDR3aa: CASSILRSNYGYTF; d_gene: .; abundance: .; j_gene: TRBJ1-2; v_gene: TRBV28
CDR3nt: TGCAGCGTTGCTCGGGGGACAGGGGGGTGGAGTGAGCAGTTCTTC; CDR3aa: CSVARGTGGWSEQFF; d_gene: TRBD1; abundance: few; j_gene: TRBJ2-1; v_gene: TRBV29-1
CDR3nt: TGTGCCACCAGCAGAGTGGCAGCGGGCAATGAGCAGTTCTTC; CDR3aa: CATSRVAAGNEQFF; d_gene: .; abundance: .; j_gene: TRBJ2-1; v_gene: TRBV15
CDR3nt: TGTGCCAGCAGCCTTCCTGTGGAGACAGGGTCTGGTGGCTACACCTTC; CDR3aa: CASSLPVETGSGGYTF; d_gene: TRBD1; abundance: once; j_gene: TRBJ1-2; v_gene: TRBV5-6
CDR3nt: TGTGCCAGCAGCTTGGAACTGCGGGAAAGCACCGGGGAGCTGTTTTTT; CDR3aa: CASSLELRESTGELFF; d_gene: .; abundance: .; j_gene: TRBJ2-2; v_gene: TRBV5-4
CDR3nt: TGTGCCAGCAGCGGGGGACTAGCGGGGTTCAATGAGCAGTTCTTC; CDR3aa: CASSGGLAGFNEQFF; d_gene: TRBD2; abundance: few; j_gene: TRBJ2-1; v_gene: TRBV13
CDR3nt: TGTGCCAGCTCTGTCCGTTCGAGGAACACTGAAGCTTTCTTT; CDR3aa: CASSVRSRNTEAFF; d_gene: .; abundance: .; j_gene: TRBJ1-1; v_gene: TRBV6-5
CDR3nt: TGTGCCAGCAGCTTACCTAGACGGGGCCACGAGCAGTACTTC; CDR3aa: CASSLPRRGHEQYF; d_gene: .; abundance: .; j_gene: TRBJ2-7; v_gene: TRBV11-2
CDR3nt: TGTGCCAGCCTGTTACAGGGGGATCCTAACTATGGCTACACCTTC; CDR3aa: CASLLQGDPNYGYTF; d_gene: TRBD1; abundance: .; j_gene: TRBJ1-2; v_gene: TRBV28
CDR3nt: TGTGCCAGCAGTTACGCGGCCCGGGCCAGGGATGAGCAGTTCTTC; CDR3aa: CASSYAARARDEQFF; d_gene: .; abundance: .; j_gene: TRBJ2-1; v_gene: TRBV6-5
CDR3nt: TGTGCCAGCAGCCGGGGAAGGTCCTACAATGAGCAGTTCTTC; CDR3aa: CASSRGRSYNEQFF; d_gene: .; abundance: .; j_gene: TRBJ2-1; v_gene: TRBV14
CDR3nt: TGTGCCAGCAGCGTAGCGGCAGGGCCTAACTATGGCTACACCTTC; CDR3aa: CASSVAAGPNYGYTF; d_gene: .; abundance: .; j_gene: TRBJ1-2; v_gene: TRBV9
CDR3nt: TGTGCCAGCATACGGGGCCTAGGGGCTGAAGCTTTCTTT; CDR3aa: CASIRGLGAEAFF; d_gene: .; abundance: few; j_gene: TRBJ1-1; v_gene: TRBV6-6
CDR3nt: TGCGCCAGCAGCCCTGGAGGCAGAGGGAACCAGCCCCAGCATTTT; CDR3aa: CASSPGGRGNQPQHF; d_gene: .; abundance: once; j_gene: TRBJ1-5; v_gene: TRBV5-1
CDR3nt: TGTGCCACCAGCAGAGATATCGGGGCTAACTATGGCTACACCTTC; CDR3aa: CATSRDIGANYGYTF; d_gene: .; abundance: .; j_gene: TRBJ1-2; v_gene: TRBV15
CDR3nt: TGTGCCAGCAGCTCTGGACAGGGGGGCAATCAGCCCCAGCATTTT; CDR3aa: CASSSGQGGNQPQHF; d_gene: TRBD1; abundance: .; j_gene: TRBJ1-5; v_gene: TRBV28
CDR3nt: TGTGCCAGCTCACCACAGGGGGCCATGAACACTGAAGCTTTCTTT; CDR3aa: CASSPQGAMNTEAFF; d_gene: TRBD1; abundance: few; j_gene: TRBJ1-1; v_gene: TRBV18
CDR3nt: TGTGCCAGTAAGAAGGTACCAACTAATGAAAAACTGTTTTTT; CDR3aa: CASKKVPTNEKLFF; d_gene: .; abundance: .; j_gene: TRBJ1-4; v_gene: TRBV19
CDR3nt: TGTGCCAGCAGCTTAGGTTCAAGCGAAAATGAAAAACTGTTTTTT; CDR3aa: CASSLGSSENEKLFF; d_gene: .; abundance: .; j_gene: TRBJ1-4; v_gene: TRBV7-7
CDR3nt: TGTGCCAGCAGCTTCCTACAGGGGGCGAAGGGCGAGCAGTACTTC; CDR3aa: CASSFLQGAKGEQYF; d_gene: TRBD1; abundance: few; j_gene: TRBJ2-7; v_gene: TRBV7-9